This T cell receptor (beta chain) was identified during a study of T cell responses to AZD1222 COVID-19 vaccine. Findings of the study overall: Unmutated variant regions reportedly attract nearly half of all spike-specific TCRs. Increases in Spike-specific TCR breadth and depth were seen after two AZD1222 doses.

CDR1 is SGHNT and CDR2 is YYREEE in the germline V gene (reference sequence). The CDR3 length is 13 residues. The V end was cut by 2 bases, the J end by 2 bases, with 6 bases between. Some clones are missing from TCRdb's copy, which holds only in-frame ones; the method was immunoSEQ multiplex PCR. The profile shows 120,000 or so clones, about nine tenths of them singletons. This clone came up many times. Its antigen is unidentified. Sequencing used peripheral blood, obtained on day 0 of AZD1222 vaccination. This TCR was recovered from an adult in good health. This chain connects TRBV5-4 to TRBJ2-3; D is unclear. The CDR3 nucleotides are TGTGCCAGCAGCTTCGGCGACACAGATACGCAGTATTTT. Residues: CASSFGDTDTQYF.